Described below is a single T cell receptor (beta chain) sequence and its context. What it binds is not known. Trimming took off 7 bases at V and 2 bases at J, with 5 bases between the two ends. The CDR3 length is 11 residues. Per the germline V gene, CDR1 is MNHEY and CDR2 is SVGAGI. The sample originates from a study of cytomegalovirus exposure and HLA in healthy donors. Points from the study as a whole: According to the study, 160 or so TCR beta chains were cytomegalovirus-associated.

Primers for the PCR totalled 60 Vbeta and 13 Jbeta. Libraries were prepared by immunoSEQ multiplex PCR; TCRdb keeps only in-frame clonotypes and omits some of them. Found here are some 110,000 clones, 50% to 70% of them singletons; the top ten hold around 9.7%. The sample comprised PBMCs. The chain is built from TRBV6-5 and TRBJ1-1; D unclear. The sequence came from a woman in her 40s in good health and CMV-seropositive. The CDR3 coding sequence is TGTGCCAGCACGGGAAACACTGAAGCTTTCTTT. It is translated as CASTGNTEAFF.